Listed below are T cell receptor beta chains from one sample, sequenced in a study of shared clonotypes between healthy human individuals. Method: immunoSEQ multiplex PCR; TCRdb's copy keeps in-frame clones and lacks some. Of over 1.4 million clones listed, around 97% are singletons. Sequencing was carried out using naive CD4+ T cells sorted from blood. All receptors come from a man aged 25 to 40 in good health. The CDR3 runs from the conserved cysteine through the conserved F or W. Fields, in order: V gene, J gene, clone size, D gene, CDR3 protein, CDR3 DNA. D genes are given only for firm matches. The listing skips clone size in some rows; elsewhere it reads once, few, many or a size class.

>TRBV4-3|TRBJ1-3|few|.
CASSQEGRSGPGNTIYF
TGCGCCAGCAGCCAAGAGGGCCGCTCAGGACCTGGAAACACCATATATTTT
>TRBV7-9|TRBJ2-2|.|.
CASSYRSGELFF
TGTGCCAGCAGCTATCGGTCCGGGGAGCTGTTTTTT
>TRBV19|TRBJ1-2|.|.
CASSIGRANYGYTF
TGTGCCAGTAGTATCGGCAGGGCTAACTATGGCTACACCTTC
>TRBV5-4|TRBJ2-5|.|TRBD1
CASSVSLDREETQYF
TGTGCCAGCAGCGTGTCATTAGACAGGGAAGAGACCCAGTACTTC
>TRBV5-1|TRBJ2-3|.|TRBD1
CASSLGTGLSSTDTQYF
TGCGCCAGCAGCTTGGGGACAGGGCTTAGCAGCACAGATACGCAGTATTTT
>TRBV11-2|TRBJ1-2|.|.
CASSFQGNYGYTF
TGTGCCAGCAGCTTCCAGGGCAACTATGGCTACACCTTC
>TRBV19|TRBJ2-3|.|TRBD2
CASSIGSGRGSDTQYF
TGTGCCAGTAGTATAGGGAGCGGGAGAGGGTCAGATACGCAGTATTTT
>TRBV5-1|TRBJ1-5|.|.
CASSLSRAFSNQPQHF
TGCGCCAGCAGCCTATCTAGGGCCTTTAGCAATCAGCCCCAGCATTTT
>TRBV7-9|TRBJ2-1|.|TRBD1
CASSLGQPGAMQFF
TGTGCCAGCAGCCTGGGACAGCCCGGGGCGATGCAGTTCTTC
>TRBV6-5|TRBJ1-2|.|.
CASWWDYGYTF
TGTGCCAGCTGGTGGGACTATGGCTACACCTTC
>TRBV11-1|TRBJ2-7|.|.
CASSPTMPREQYF
TGTGCCAGCAGCCCTACGATGCCTCGCGAGCAGTACTTC
>TRBV5-1|TRBJ2-5|.|TRBD1
CASSLVPQGEKETQYF
TGCGCCAGCAGCTTGGTCCCACAGGGGGAAAAAGAGACCCAGTACTTC
>TRBV19|TRBJ1-5|.|TRBD1
CASSTTGVANQPQHF
TGTGCCAGTAGTACCACAGGGGTAGCAAATCAGCCCCAGCATTTT
>TRBV27|TRBJ1-5|.|.
CASSRGDQPQHF
TGTGCCAGTAGTCGGGGGGATCAGCCCCAGCATTTT
>TRBV5-5|TRBJ1-3|.|TRBD1
CASSPGQVGNTIYF
TGTGCCAGCAGCCCGGGACAGGTCGGAAACACCATATATTTT
>TRBV7-2|TRBJ2-7|.|.
CASSFSDYTYEQYF
TGTGCCAGCAGTTTCTCCGACTATACCTACGAGCAGTACTTC
>TRBV28|TRBJ1-5|.|.
CASRDADRRYSNQPQHF
TGTGCCAGCAGGGACGCGGACAGAAGATATAGCAATCAGCCCCAGCATTTT
>TRBV6-5|TRBJ1-2|.|.
CASSYSSYGYTF
TGTGCCAGCAGTTACTCCTCTTATGGCTACACCTTC
>TRBV28|TRBJ2-7|few|TRBD1
CASSLRTGSYEQYF
TGTGCCAGCAGTTTAAGGACAGGTTCCTACGAGCAGTACTTC
>TRBV28|TRBJ2-3|once|TRBD2
CASSSTLAASTDTQYF
TGTGCCAGCAGTTCAACCCTAGCGGCTAGCACAGATACGCAGTATTTT
>TRBV10-1|TRBJ2-1|.|TRBD1
CASSESMGQPYNEQFF
TGCGCCAGCAGTGAGTCGATGGGACAGCCATACAATGAGCAGTTCTTC
>TRBV28|TRBJ1-2|few|.
CASSLLGGYGYTF
TGTGCCAGCAGTTTATTGGGGGGCTATGGCTACACCTTC
>TRBV7-2|TRBJ1-5|.|.
CASSPDRNQPQHF
TGTGCCAGCAGCCCGGACCGTAATCAGCCCCAGCATTTT
>TRBV7-8|TRBJ1-2|once|TRBD1
CASSLATGVGYGYTF
TGTGCCAGCAGCTTAGCCACAGGGGTTGGCTATGGCTACACCTTC
>TRBV28|TRBJ1-5|.|.
CASSLRGPGRGSQHF
TGTGCCAGCAGTTTGAGGGGACCGGGGAGAGGGTCCCAGCATTTT
>TRBV5-1|TRBJ2-2|.|.
CASSLTDLANTGELFF
TGCGCCAGCAGCTTGACAGACCTCGCGAACACCGGGGAGCTGTTTTTT
>TRBV19|TRBJ2-3|once|TRBD1
CASSTGTGGPTDTQYF
TGTGCCAGTAGTACCGGGACAGGGGGCCCCACAGATACGCAGTATTTT
>TRBV5-1|TRBJ2-2|.|TRBD1
CASSVGQGVNTGELFF
TGCGCCAGCAGCGTGGGACAGGGGGTAAACACCGGGGAGCTGTTTTTT
>TRBV14|TRBJ1-1|.|TRBD1
CASSLNRDRGAFF
TGTGCCAGCAGCCTTAACCGGGACAGGGGAGCTTTCTTT
>TRBV28|TRBJ2-7|.|TRBD2
CASQQAGDTYEQYF
TGTGCCAGCCAACAAGCGGGGGATACCTACGAGCAGTACTTC
>TRBV28|TRBJ1-2|.|TRBD1
CASSRLEGTGNGYTF
TGTGCCAGCAGCCGGTTGGAAGGGACAGGGAACGGCTACACCTTC
>TRBV18|TRBJ1-5|once|.
CASSPSRNQPQHF
TGTGCCAGCTCACCGTCCAGAAATCAGCCCCAGCATTTT